The 27 T cell receptor beta chains below all came from one sample that was sequenced in a study of control samples from healthy donors and cancer patients. Generated by immunoSEQ multiplex PCR, the TCRdb table keeps only in-frame clones and is missing some. The table has 150,000 to 200,000 clones, more than 85% seen once. The sample consisted of blood. These TCRs come from a woman in her thirties or forties in good health.

This clone occurred once. The V and J genes are TRBV5-5 and TRBJ2-3; D perhaps matches TRBD1 (5 bases). CDR3 length equals 14 residues. CDR1 and CDR2 (germline): SGHKS, YYEKEE (reference sequence). V gave up 6 bases and J gave up 0 bases, with 11 bases separating them. The CDR3 region has the DNA TGTGCCAGCACGGACAAGAGTAGCACAGATACGCAGTATTTT. This gives the protein CASTDKSSTDTQYF.

The chain carries TRBV10-2 and TRBJ2-7; TRBD1 agrees at 7 bases. The germline V gene has CDR1 WSHSY and CDR2 SAAADI. This CDR3 spans 13 amino acids. Germline trimming cut 5 bases from V and 5 bases from J; bases unmatched to any gene: 6. CDR3 protein: CASSFDRANEQYF. The CDR3 nucleotides are TGCGCCAGCAGTTTCGACAGGGCGAACGAGCAGTACTTC.

The chain couples TRBV27 to TRBJ2-2, with D tentatively TRBD1 or TRBD2 (5 bases each). V dropped 4 bases and J dropped 1 base, with 16 bases sitting between them. In germline, CDR1 is MNHEY, CDR2 SMNVEV (reference sequence). The CDR3 runs 17 residues. The CDR3 here is CASSYRTGTLNTGELFF. CDR3 DNA: TGTGCCAGCAGTTATCGTACCGGGACGTTGAACACCGGGGAGCTGTTTTTT.

The V and J genes are TRBV6-5 and TRBJ2-7, with a weak D call TRBD2 (6 bases). Germline V lookup: CDR1 MNHEY, CDR2 SVGAGI. The CDR3 totals 13 residues. V shed 6 bases and J shed 5 bases, with 14 bases lying between them. The CDR3, as DNA: TGTGCCAGCAGGGACTACATGAGGGACGAGCAGTACTTC. Encoded protein: CASRDYMRDEQYF.

The chain carries TRBV28 and TRBJ1-2, with a possible D match to TRBD1 (5 bases). V lost 6 bases, J lost 2 bases, and 13 bases lay in between. The CDR3 runs to 14 residues. The germline V gene has CDR1 MDHEN and CDR2 SYDVKM. The CDR3 coding sequence is TGTGCCAGCAGGACCGGGCCAGGGAACTATGGCTACACCTTC. It is translated as CASRTGPGNYGYTF.

V and J are TRBV7-8 and TRBJ1-5; no firm D call. CDR3 length equals 18 residues. Germline V gene sequence: CDR1 SGHVS, CDR2 FQNEAQ. V was pared by 0 bases and J by 1 base, with 16 bases between. The CDR3 bases are TGTGCCAGCAGCTTAGCGCCGGACGCATACACAAGCAATCAGCCCCAGCATTTT. Its protein product is CASSLAPDAYTSNQPQHF.

The chain links TRBV12-5 to TRBJ2-2; TRBD2 agrees at 11 bases. The germline V gene encodes CDR1 LGHNT and CDR2 FRNRAP. The CDR3 loop spans 17 amino acids. With V trimmed by 8 bases and J by 0 bases, 8 bases remained unmatched. The CDR3 region is CASRALAGAPNTGELFF. The CDR3 DNA reads TGTGCTAGTAGAGCACTAGCGGGGGCCCCGAACACCGGGGAGCTGTTTTTT.

The chain uses TRBV3-1 (or the pseudogene TRBV3-2) and TRBJ2-5; TRBD1 aligns across 7 bases. V gave up 1 base and J gave up 7 bases; unmatched junction bases: 3. CDR3 length: 13 residues. Germline CDR1 reads LGHDT; CDR2 reads YNNKEL (reference sequence). As DNA, the CDR3 is TGTGCCAGCAGCCAAGTTACAGGGGTGACCCAGTACTTC. Translation: CASSQVTGVTQYF.

This chain connects TRBV10-3 to TRBJ2-3; TRBD2 matches at 12 bases. Trimming cost V 2 bases and J 2 bases; bases outside gene matches: 2. The germline V gene has CDR1 ENHRY and CDR2 SYGVKD. The CDR3 runs to 16 residues. The CDR3 here is CAISETSGGSTDTQYF. The CDR3, as DNA: TGTGCCATCAGTGAGACTAGCGGGGGGTCCACAGATACGCAGTATTTT.

The chain couples TRBV5-1 to TRBJ2-2; D unclear. CDR1 and CDR2 (germline): SGHRS, YFSETQ. This CDR3 has 14 residues. Trimming stripped 2 bases from V and 4 bases from J, with 9 bases between. In DNA, the CDR3 is TGCGCCAGCAGCTTAATTGAAAGCACCGGGGAGCTGTTTTTT. This encodes CASSLIESTGELFF.

The rearrangement links TRBV6-5 to TRBJ1-6, with 7 bases identical to TRBD1. V shed 6 bases, J shed 7 bases, and the junction held 6 bases outside the gene matches. The CDR3 is 14 residues long. Germline CDR1 and CDR2: MNHEY and SVGAGI. CDR3 residues: CASRFQGGNSPLHF. The CDR3 nucleotides are TGTGCCAGCAGATTTCAGGGGGGGAATTCACCCCTCCACTTT.

The V and J genes are TRBV5-1 and TRBJ1-6; D ambiguous. V lost 5 bases, J lost 8 bases, and 11 bases lay in between. The CDR3 consists of 13 residues. Germline V gene data show CDR1 as SGHRS and CDR2 as YFSETQ. This chain's CDR3 is CASRYNGDSPLHF. The CDR3 DNA is TGCGCCAGCAGATATAACGGGGATTCACCCCTCCACTTT.

V is TRBV11-2 and J is TRBJ2-5; D ambiguous. Trimming cost V 5 bases and J 2 bases, with 9 bases left between them. CDR3 length equals 13 residues. Germline CDR1 SGHAT, CDR2 FQNNGV. The chain's CDR3 is CASSPAQQETQYF. CDR3 coding DNA: TGTGCCAGCAGCCCGGCACAGCAAGAGACCCAGTACTTC.

This sequence joins TRBV12-3 or TRBV12-4 and TRBJ1-2; no clear D. The length of the CDR3 is 12 residues. V shed 3 bases and J shed 9 bases, with 11 bases lying between them. The CDR3 loop is CASSFQLLSYTF. The DNA of the CDR3 is TGTGCCAGCAGTTTCCAGCTTTTGAGCTACACCTTC.

The V call is TRBV4-1, the J call TRBJ1-6, with 11 bases that match TRBD1. The CDR3 loop spans 15 amino acids. Unmatched junction bases numbered 7, after V lost 5 bases and J lost 10 bases. Per germline, CDR1 MGHRA and CDR2 YSYEKL. CDR3 sequence reads: CASSGLGTGGSPLHF. Here the CDR3 DNA reads TGCGCCAGCAGCGGCTTAGGGACAGGGGGATCACCCCTCCACTTT.

This chain links TRBV6-2 or TRBV6-3 with TRBJ2-2; D unclear. This CDR3 contains 13 residues. The germline V gene has CDR1 MNHEY and CDR2 SVGEGT. Trimming pared 6 bases from V and 6 bases from J, leaving 11 bases between. CDR3 region: CASSPPGPGELFF. DNA for the CDR3: TGTGCCAGCAGCCCCCCAGGCCCCGGGGAGCTGTTTTTT.

The V and J genes are TRBV24-1 and TRBJ2-3, with 9 bases lining up with TRBD1. CDR3 length: 16 residues. J lost 6 bases, V lost 4 bases, and 10 bases had no gene match. Germline V gives CDR1 KGHDR, CDR2 SFDVKD. In DNA form, the CDR3 reads TGTGCCACCAGTGACCCAGGGACAGGGATGGAGGATACGCAGTATTTT. Protein sequence: CATSDPGTGMEDTQYF.

The chain combines TRBV27 with TRBJ1-2, with 7 bases identical to TRBD1. Germline values: CDR1 MNHEY, CDR2 SMNVEV (reference sequence). Trimming removed 8 bases from V and 8 bases from J; junction bases left unmatched: 14. The CDR3 length is 14 residues. CDR3 sequence reads: CASGSGRGQTGYTF. CDR3 bases: TGTGCCAGCGGGTCGGGTAGGGGGCAGACGGGCTACACCTTC.

The rearrangement uses TRBV5-6 and TRBJ1-1; the D gene is possibly TRBD1 (5 bases). V was clipped by 0 bases and J by 7 bases, with 7 bases between them. Germline CDR1 SGHDT, CDR2 YYEEEE. This CDR3 is 12 amino acids long. The DNA of the CDR3 is TGTGCCAGCAGCTTGGAGCAGGGTGAAGCTTTCTTT. Residues: CASSLEQGEAFF.

This sequence joins TRBV6-5 and TRBJ1-3; D unresolved. V was pared by 5 bases and J by 0 bases, with 8 bases between. Germline V gene sequence: CDR1 MNHEY, CDR2 SVGAGI. This CDR3 has 14 amino acids. The CDR3 nucleotides are TGTGCCAGCAGTAGAGGGCTCTCTGGAAACACCATATATTTT. It yields the protein CASSRGLSGNTIYF.

The chain couples TRBV13 to TRBJ1-1; 7 bases line up with TRBD1. The CDR3 runs 17 residues. The trim removed 4 bases at V and 3 bases at J, leaving 14 bases unmatched. Germline CDR1 and CDR2: PRHDT and FYEKMQ (reference sequence). In nucleotides, the CDR3 is TGTGCCAGCAGCTCGGATAGGGGGCCCGCCCAGGACACTGAAGCTTTCTTT. Encoded protein: CASSSDRGPAQDTEAFF. Looking up the rest from reference TRBV13 and TRBJ1-1 gives the full variable domain: AAGVIQSPRHLIKEKRETATLKCYPIPRHDTVYWYQQGPGQDPQFLISFYEKMQSDKGSIPDRFSAQQFSDYHSELNMSSLELGDSALYFCASSSDRGPAQDTEAFFGQGTRLTVV.

The chain carries TRBV6-5 and TRBJ2-7; TRBD1 matches at 7 bases. The CDR3 consists of 14 residues. The germline V gene has CDR1 MNHEY and CDR2 SVGAGI. J lost 3 bases, V lost 1 base, and 3 bases had no gene match. The CDR3 nucleotides read TGTGCCAGCAGTTACTATGGGACAGACTACGAGCAGTACTTC. It specifies CASSYYGTDYEQYF.

This clone occurred a few times. The sample has other DNA sequences that encode this CDR3 too. The chain couples TRBV7-3 to TRBJ2-3, with D tentatively TRBD1 or TRBD2 (5 bases each). This CDR3 has 14 amino acids. Germline loops: CDR1 SGHTA, CDR2 FQGTGA. V lost 1 base and J lost 0, with 5 bases in between. CDR3 coding DNA: TGTGCCAGCAGCTTAAGGGACAGCACAGATACGCAGTATTTT. Translation: CASSLRDSTDTQYF. Complete variable domain (other parts from reference TRBV7-3 and TRBJ2-3): GAGVSQTPSNKVTEKGKYVELRCDPISGHTALYWYRQSLGQGPEFLIYFQGTGAADDSGLPNDRFFAVRPEGSVSTLKIQRTERGDSAVYLCASSLRDSTDTQYFGPGTRLTVL.

This clone was counted between two and nine times. V gene TRBV5-1 combines with J gene TRBJ1-3; D might be TRBD1 (6 bases). Germline assignment: CDR1 SGHRS and CDR2 YFSETQ. This CDR3 is built from 14 residues. V lost 5 bases to trimming and J lost 1 base, with 10 bases between them. The CDR3 bases are TGCGCCAGCAGTCAGACAGGTTCTGGAAACACCATATATTTT. Translation: CASSQTGSGNTIYF.

J is TRBJ2-1 and V is TRBV5-4, with 13 bases matching TRBD2. The V segment lost 0 bases and the J segment 10 bases; nucleotides outside the gene matches: 4. This CDR3 region has 15 residues. Germline CDR1 is SGHNT and CDR2 is YYREEE (reference sequence). CDR3: CASSLAGTSGVEQFF. The DNA of the CDR3 is TGTGCCAGCAGCTTGGCAGGGACTAGCGGGGTGGAGCAGTTCTTC.

The chain has TRBV4-1 and TRBJ1-1; 12 nucleotides match TRBD1. Trimming at V came to 4 bases and at J to 4 bases, leaving 4 bases not matched to a gene. The CDR3 has 15 amino acids. The germline CDR1 and CDR2 sequences are MGHRA and YSYEKL. For the CDR3, the DNA is TGCGCCAGCAGCCTTGGGACAGGGGGCTTCACTGAAGCTTTCTTT. Translated: CASSLGTGGFTEAFF.

For this clone: Other DNA sequences in the same sample also yield this CDR3. The V gene is TRBV6-2 or TRBV6-3, the J gene TRBJ1-1; D remains ambiguous. From germline, CDR1 is MNHEY and CDR2 SVGEGT. Trimming removed 2 bases from V and 4 bases from J, with 8 bases in between. The CDR3 is 13 amino acids. CDR3 in DNA: TGTGCCAGCAGTTACGGACGAAGCACTGAAGCTTTCTTT. This sequence encodes CASSYGRSTEAFF.